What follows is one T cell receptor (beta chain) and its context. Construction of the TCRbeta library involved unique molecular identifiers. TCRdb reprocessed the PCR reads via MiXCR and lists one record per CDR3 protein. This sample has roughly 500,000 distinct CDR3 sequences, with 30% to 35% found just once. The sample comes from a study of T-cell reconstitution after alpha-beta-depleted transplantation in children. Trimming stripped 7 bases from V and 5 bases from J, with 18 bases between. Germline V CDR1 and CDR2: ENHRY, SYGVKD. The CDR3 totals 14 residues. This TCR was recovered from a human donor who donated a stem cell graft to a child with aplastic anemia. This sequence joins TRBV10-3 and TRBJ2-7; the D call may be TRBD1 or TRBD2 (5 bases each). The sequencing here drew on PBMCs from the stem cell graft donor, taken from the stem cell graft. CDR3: CAIKIPGRGDEQYF. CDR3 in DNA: TGTGCCATCAAGATACCGGGAAGGGGTGACGAGCAGTACTTC.